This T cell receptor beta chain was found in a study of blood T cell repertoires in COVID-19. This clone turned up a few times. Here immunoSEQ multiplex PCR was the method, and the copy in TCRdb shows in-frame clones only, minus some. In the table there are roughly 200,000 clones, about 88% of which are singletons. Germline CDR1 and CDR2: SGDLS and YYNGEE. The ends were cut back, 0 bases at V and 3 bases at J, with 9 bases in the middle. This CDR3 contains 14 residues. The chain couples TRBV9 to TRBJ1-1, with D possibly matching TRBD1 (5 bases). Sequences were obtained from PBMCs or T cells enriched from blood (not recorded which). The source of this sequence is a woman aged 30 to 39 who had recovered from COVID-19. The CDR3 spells CASSVDIRDTEAFF. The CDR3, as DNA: TGTGCCAGCAGCGTAGATATCAGGGACACTGAAGCTTTCTTT.